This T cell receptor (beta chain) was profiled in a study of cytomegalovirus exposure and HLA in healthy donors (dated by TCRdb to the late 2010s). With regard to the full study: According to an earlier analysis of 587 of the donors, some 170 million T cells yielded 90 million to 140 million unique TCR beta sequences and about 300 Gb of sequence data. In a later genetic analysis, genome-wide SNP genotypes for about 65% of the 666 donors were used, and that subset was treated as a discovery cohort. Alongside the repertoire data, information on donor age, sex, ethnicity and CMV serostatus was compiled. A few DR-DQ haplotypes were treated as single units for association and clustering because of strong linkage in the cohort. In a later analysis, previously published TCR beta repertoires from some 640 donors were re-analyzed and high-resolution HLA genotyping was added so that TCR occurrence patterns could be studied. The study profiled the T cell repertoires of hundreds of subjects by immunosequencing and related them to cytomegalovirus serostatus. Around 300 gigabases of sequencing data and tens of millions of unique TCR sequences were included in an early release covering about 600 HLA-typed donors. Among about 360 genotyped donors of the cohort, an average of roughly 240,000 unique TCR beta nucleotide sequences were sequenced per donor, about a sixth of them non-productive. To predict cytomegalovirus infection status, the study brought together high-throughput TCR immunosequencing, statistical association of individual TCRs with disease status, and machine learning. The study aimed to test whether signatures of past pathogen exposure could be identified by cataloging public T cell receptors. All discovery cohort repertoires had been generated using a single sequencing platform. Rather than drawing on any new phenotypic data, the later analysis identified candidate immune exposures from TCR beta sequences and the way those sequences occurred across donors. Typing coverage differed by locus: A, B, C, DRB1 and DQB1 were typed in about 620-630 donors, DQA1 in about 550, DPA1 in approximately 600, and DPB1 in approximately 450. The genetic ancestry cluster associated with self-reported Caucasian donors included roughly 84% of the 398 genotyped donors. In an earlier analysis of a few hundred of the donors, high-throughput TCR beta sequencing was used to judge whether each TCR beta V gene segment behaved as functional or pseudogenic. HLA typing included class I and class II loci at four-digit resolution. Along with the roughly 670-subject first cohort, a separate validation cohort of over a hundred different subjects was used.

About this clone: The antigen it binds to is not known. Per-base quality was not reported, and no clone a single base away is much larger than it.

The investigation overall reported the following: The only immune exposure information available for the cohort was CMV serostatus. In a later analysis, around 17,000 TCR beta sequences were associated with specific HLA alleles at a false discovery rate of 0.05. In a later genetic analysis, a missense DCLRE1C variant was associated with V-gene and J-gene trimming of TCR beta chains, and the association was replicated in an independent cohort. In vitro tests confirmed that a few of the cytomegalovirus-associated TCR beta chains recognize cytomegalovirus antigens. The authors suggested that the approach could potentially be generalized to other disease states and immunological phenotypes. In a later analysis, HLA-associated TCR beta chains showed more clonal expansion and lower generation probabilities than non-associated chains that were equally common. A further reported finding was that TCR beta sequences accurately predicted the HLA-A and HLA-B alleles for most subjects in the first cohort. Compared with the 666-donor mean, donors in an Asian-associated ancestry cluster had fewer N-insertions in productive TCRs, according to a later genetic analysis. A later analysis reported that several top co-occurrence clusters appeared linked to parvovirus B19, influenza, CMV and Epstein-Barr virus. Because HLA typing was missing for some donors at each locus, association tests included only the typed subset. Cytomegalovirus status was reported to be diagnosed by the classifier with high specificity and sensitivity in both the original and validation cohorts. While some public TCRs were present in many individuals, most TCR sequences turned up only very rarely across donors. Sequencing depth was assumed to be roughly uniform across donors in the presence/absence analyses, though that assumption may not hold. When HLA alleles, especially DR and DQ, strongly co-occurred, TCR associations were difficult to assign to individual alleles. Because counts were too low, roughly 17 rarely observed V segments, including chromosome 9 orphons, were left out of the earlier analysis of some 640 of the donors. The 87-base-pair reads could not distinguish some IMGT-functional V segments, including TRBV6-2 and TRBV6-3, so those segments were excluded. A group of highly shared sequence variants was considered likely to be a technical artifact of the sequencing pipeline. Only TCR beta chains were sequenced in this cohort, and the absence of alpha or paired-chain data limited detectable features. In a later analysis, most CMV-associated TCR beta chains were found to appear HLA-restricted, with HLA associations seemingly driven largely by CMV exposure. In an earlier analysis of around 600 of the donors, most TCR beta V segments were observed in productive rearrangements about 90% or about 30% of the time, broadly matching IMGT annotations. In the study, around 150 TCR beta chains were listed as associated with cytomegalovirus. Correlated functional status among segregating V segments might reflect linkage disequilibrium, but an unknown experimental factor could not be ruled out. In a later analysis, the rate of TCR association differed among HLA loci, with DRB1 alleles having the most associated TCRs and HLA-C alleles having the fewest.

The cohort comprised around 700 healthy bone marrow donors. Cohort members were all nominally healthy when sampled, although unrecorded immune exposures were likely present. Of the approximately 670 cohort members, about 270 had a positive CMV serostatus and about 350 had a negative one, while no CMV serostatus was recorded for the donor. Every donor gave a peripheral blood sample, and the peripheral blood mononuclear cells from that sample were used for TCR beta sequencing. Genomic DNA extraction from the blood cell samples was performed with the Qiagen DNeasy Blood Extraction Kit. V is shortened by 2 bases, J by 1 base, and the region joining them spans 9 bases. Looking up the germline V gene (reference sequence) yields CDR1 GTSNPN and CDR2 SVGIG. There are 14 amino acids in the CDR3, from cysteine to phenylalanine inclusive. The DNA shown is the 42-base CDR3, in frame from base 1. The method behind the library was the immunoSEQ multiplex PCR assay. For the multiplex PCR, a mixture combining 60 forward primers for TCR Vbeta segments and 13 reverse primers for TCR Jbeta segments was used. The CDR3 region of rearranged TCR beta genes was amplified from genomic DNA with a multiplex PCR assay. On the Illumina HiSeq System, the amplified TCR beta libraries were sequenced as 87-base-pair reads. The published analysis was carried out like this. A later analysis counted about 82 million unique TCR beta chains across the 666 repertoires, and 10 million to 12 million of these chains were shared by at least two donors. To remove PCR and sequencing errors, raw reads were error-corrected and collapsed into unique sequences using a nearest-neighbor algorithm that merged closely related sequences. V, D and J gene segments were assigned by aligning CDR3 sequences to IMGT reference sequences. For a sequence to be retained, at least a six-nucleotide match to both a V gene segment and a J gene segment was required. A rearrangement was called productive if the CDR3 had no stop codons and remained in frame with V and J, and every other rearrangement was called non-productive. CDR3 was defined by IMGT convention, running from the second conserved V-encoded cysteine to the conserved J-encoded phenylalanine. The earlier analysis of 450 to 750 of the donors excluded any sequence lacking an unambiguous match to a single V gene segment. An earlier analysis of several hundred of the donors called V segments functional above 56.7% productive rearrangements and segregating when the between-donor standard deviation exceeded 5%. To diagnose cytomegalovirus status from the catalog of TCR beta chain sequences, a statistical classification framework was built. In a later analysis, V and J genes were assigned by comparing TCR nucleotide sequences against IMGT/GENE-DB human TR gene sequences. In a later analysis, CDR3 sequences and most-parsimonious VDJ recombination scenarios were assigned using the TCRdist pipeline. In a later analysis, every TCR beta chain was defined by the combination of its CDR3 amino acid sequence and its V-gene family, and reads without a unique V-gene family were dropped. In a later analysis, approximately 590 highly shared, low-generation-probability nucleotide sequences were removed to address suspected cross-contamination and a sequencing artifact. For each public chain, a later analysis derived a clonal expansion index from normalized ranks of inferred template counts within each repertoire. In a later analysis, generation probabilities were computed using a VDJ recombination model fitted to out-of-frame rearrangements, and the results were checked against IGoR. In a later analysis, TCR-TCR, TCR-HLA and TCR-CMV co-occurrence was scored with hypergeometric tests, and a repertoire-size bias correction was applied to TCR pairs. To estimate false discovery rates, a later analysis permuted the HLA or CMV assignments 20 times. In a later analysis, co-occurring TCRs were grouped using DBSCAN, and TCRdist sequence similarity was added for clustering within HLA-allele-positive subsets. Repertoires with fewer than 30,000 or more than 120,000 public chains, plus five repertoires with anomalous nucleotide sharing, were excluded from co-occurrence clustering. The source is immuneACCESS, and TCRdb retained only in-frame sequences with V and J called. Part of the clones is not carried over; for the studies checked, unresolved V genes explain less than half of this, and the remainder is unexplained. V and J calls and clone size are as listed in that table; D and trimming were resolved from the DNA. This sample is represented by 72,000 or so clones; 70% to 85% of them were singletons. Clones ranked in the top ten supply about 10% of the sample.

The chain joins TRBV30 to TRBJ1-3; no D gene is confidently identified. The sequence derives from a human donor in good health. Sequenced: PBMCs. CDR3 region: CAWSIGFSGNTIYF. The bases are TGTGCCTGGAGTATCGGGTTTTCTGGAAACACCATATATTTT.